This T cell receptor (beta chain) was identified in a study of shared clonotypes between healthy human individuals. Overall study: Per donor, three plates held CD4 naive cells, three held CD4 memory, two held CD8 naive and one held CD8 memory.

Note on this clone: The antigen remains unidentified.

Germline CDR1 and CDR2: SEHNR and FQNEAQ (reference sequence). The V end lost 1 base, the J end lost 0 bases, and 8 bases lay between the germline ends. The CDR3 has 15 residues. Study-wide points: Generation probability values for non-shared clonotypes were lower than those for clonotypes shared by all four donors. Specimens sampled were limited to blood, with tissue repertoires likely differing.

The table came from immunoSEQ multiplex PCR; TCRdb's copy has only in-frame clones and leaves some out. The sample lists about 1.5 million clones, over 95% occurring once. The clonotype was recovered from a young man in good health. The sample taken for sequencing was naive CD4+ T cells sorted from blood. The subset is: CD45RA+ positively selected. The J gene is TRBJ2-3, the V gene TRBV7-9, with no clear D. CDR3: CASSLGRISTDTQYF. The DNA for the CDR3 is TGTGCCAGCAGCTTAGGACGGATTAGCACAGATACGCAGTATTTT. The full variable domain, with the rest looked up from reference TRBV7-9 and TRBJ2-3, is DTGVSQNPRHKITKRGQNVTFRCDPISEHNRLYWYRQTLGQGPEFLTYFQNEAQLEKSRLLSDRFSAERPKGSFSTLEIQRTEQGDSAMYLCASSLGRISTDTQYFGPGTRLTVL.